This T cell receptor (beta chain) stems from a study of PD-1 blockade in classical Hodgkin lymphoma. As for this clone: Its specificity is not known.

Repertoires were generated with immunoSEQ multiplex PCR, while TCRdb's copy carries only in-frame clones and drops some. The sample carries over 70,000 clones, about 89% recorded once. Regarding the study as a whole: The repertoire differences lack a defined cause, possibly disease activity or prior therapy. The diversity seen at baseline in complete responders resembled that of newly diagnosed patients. The study reported lower baseline TCR diversity in newly diagnosed patients than in healthy donors. Patients starting nivolumab less than 1 year after ASCT had lower diversity and were excluded from later analyses.

The CDR3 sequence is 16 residues long. The germline V and J ends were trimmed by 5 bases and 0 bases, with 15 bases remaining between them. The germline V gene has CDR1 SEHNR and CDR2 FQNEAQ (reference sequence). Relapses following autologous stem cell transplantation were seen in all patients, with brentuximab vedotin exposure varying. This material consisted of peripheral blood mononuclear cells (PBMCs), taken at baseline. This receptor was taken from a human donor with classical Hodgkin lymphoma. The chain couples TRBV7-9 to TRBJ2-3; D call uncertain. In DNA form, the CDR3 reads TGTGCCAGCAGCCGCCCTGCTCCGGATAGCACAGATACGCAGTATTTT. Residues: CASSRPAPDSTDTQYF.